The clone carrying this T cell receptor (beta chain) was counted between two and nine times. Its antigen is still unknown. TCRdb reanalysed the reads using MiXCR and keeps one entry per CDR3 protein. The sample shows fewer than 300,000 distinct CDR3 sequences, 20% to 30% of them seen only once. The V end was cut by 6 bases, the J end by 7 bases, with 10 bases between. This CDR3 has 12 residues. This sample was taken from a study of T cell repertoires in cytomegalovirus infection. Study outcomes and limitations: Pooled public TCR beta family frequency picked out CMV carriers with the relevant HLA. The study found HLA-C-restricted CMV-specific TCR beta clonotypes dominating the ex vivo response.

The chain has TRBV12-3 or TRBV12-4 and TRBJ1-5; possibly TRBD1 for D (6 bases). This TCR came from a human donor in good health (CMV status not recorded). Some clones in this sample may be carry-over from other donors' samples. Sequencing was carried out using PBMCs. The DNA for the CDR3 is TGTGCCAGCAGCCGGGGGCTCCAGCCCCAGCATTTT. It encodes CASSRGLQPQHF.